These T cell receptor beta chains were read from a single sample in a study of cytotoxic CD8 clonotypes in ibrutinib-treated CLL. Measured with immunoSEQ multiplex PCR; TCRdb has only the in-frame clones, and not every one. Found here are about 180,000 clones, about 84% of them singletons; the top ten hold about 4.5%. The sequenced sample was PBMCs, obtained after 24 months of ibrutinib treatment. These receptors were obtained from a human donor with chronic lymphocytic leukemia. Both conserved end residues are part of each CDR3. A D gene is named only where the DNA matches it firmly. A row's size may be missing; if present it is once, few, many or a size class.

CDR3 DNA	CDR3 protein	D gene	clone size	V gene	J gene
TGTGCCAGCAGTTTTGGGGGGACAGGGGGCACTTGGCTGTATGGCTACACCTTC	CASSFGGTGGTWLYGYTF	TRBD1	NA	TRBV28	TRBJ1-2
TGTGCCAGCAGCCAAGATTACGGTGGTGGTCAGCCCCAGCATTTT	CASSQDYGGGQPQHF	NA	NA	TRBV4-2	TRBJ1-5
TGCGCCAGCAGCCGCGGACAGCAAGAGACCCAGTACTTC	CASSRGQQETQYF	NA	NA	TRBV5-1	TRBJ2-5
TGTGCCAGCAGTTCCCCTGATGGAGGGAACACTGAAGCTTTCTTT	CASSSPDGGNTEAFF	NA	NA	TRBV28	TRBJ1-1
TGTGCCAGCAGCCAAGATCTACTCACAGATACGCAGTATTTT	CASSQDLLTDTQYF	NA	NA	TRBV4-2	TRBJ2-3
TGCGCCAGCAGCTTGTGGGGACAGGGACTCTCTGGAAACACCATATATTTT	CASSLWGQGLSGNTIYF	TRBD1	once	TRBV5-1	TRBJ1-3
TGTGCCTGGAGCGGGACCCTAGCGGGAGGCGCAGATACGCAGTATTTT	CAWSGTLAGGADTQYF	TRBD2	NA	TRBV30	TRBJ2-3
TGTGCCAGCAGCGTAGGGGGGGGTCCACCTGGAAACACCATATATTTT	CASSVGGGPPGNTIYF	NA	NA	TRBV9	TRBJ1-3
TGTGCCAGCAGACGGTCTTTGAACACCGGGGAGCTGTTTTTT	CASRRSLNTGELFF	NA	NA	TRBV6-5	TRBJ2-2
TGTGCCAGCCCCCTGGGCCAGGCCCCCACAGATACGCAGTATTTT	CASPLGQAPTDTQYF	NA	few	TRBV6-1	TRBJ2-3
TGCGCCAGCAGCTTGGCGGACACATCCTACGAGCAGTACTTC	CASSLADTSYEQYF	NA	NA	TRBV5-1	TRBJ2-7
TGTGCCAGTAGTCTGCAGGGTCAGAGCACAGATACGCAGTATTTT	CASSLQGQSTDTQYF	NA	few	TRBV19	TRBJ2-3
TGTGCCAGCTCGGCCAGGGGTAGCAATCAGCCCCAGCATTTT	CASSARGSNQPQHF	NA	once	TRBV19	TRBJ1-5
TGTGCCAGCAGTGCCCTATGGGACAGCGATGAAGCTTTCTTT	CASSALWDSDEAFF	TRBD1	once	TRBV25-1	TRBJ1-1
TGTGCCAGCAGCCTAGAGTCCACTCTTGAAGCTTTCTTT	CASSLESTLEAFF	NA	few	TRBV11-2	TRBJ1-1
TGTGCCAGCAGCTTCGGGACGGCAATTCGGAACACTGAAGCTTTCTTT	CASSFGTAIRNTEAFF	NA	NA	TRBV7-6	TRBJ1-1
TGTGCCAGCAGCGCCGGGACAGGGAGAGCCAAAAACATTCAGTACTTC	CASSAGTGRAKNIQYF	TRBD1	NA	TRBV9	TRBJ2-4
TGTGCCAGCAGTTTCCTACAGGAAATTGCTAGCACTGAAGCTTTCTTT	CASSFLQEIASTEAFF	NA	NA	TRBV28	TRBJ1-1
TGTGCCAGCTCACCTTCGCAGGGACAGCCCCAGCATTTT	CASSPSQGQPQHF	NA	few	TRBV18	TRBJ1-5
TGTGCCAGCAGCTTAGTGTCGGTTAACTATGGCTACACCTTC	CASSLVSVNYGYTF	NA	NA	TRBV7-9	TRBJ1-2
TGTGCCAGTAAATCGAGCTTTCCGGATCAGCCCCAGCATTTT	CASKSSFPDQPQHF	NA	NA	TRBV19	TRBJ1-5
TGTGCCAGCAGGCAAGGGACAGGGGCTAACTATGGCTACACCTTC	CASRQGTGANYGYTF	TRBD1	NA	TRBV6-4	TRBJ1-2
TGCGCCAGCAGCCATCTCACCGGGGGGTCACCCCTCCACTTT	CASSHLTGGSPLHF	NA	NA	TRBV4-3	TRBJ1-6
TGTGCCAGCAGCACCCCGACAGGGCAAGAGACCCAGTACTTC	CASSTPTGQETQYF	TRBD1	NA	TRBV5-6	TRBJ2-5
TGTGCCTGGAGTGTTTGGGGGGGCAAGAGTGAAAAACTGTTTTTT	CAWSVWGGKSEKLFF	NA	NA	TRBV30	TRBJ1-4
TGCGCCAGCAGCTTGGGCTACAGTGGCACCGGGGAGCTGTTTTTT	CASSLGYSGTGELFF	NA	NA	TRBV5-1	TRBJ2-2
TGTGCCAGCGCCCTTCGAGGGACAGGGGGGGAGACCCAGTACTTC	CASALRGTGGETQYF	TRBD1	NA	TRBV2	TRBJ2-5
TGTGCCAGCAGCAGCCCGGACAGGGGTAATTCACCCCTCCACTTT	CASSSPDRGNSPLHF	NA	NA	TRBV21-1	TRBJ1-6
TGTGCCAGCAGCGTCACGGGGGAGGCTGAAGCTTTCTTT	CASSVTGEAEAFF	NA	NA	TRBV11-2	TRBJ1-1
TGCGCCAGCAGAGTTTCAACCTGGGTCACCGGGGAGCTGTTTTTT	CASRVSTWVTGELFF	NA	NA	TRBV5-1	TRBJ2-2
TGTGCCAGCAGCCCCGGGACTAGCGGTTACAATGAGCAGTTCTTC	CASSPGTSGYNEQFF	TRBD2	NA	TRBV11-3	TRBJ2-1
TGTGCCAGCAGCTGGGAGGGGCGAACTAATGAAAAACTGTTTTTT	CASSWEGRTNEKLFF	NA	NA	TRBV5-8	TRBJ1-4
TGTGCCAGCAGCTTGGCCTGGACAGGGTTTAACTATGGCTACACCTTC	CASSLAWTGFNYGYTF	TRBD1	NA	TRBV5-6	TRBJ1-2
TGCGCCAGCAGCTTGTTTGGCCCGAGGGATACGCAGTATTTT	CASSLFGPRDTQYF	NA	once	TRBV5-1	TRBJ2-3
TGCGCCAGCAGCTTGGATCCTCAGGGGCCAGATACGCAGTATTTT	CASSLDPQGPDTQYF	NA	NA	TRBV5-1	TRBJ2-3
TGTGCCAGCAGGGGACAGCGCTACGAGCAGTACTTC	CASRGQRYEQYF	TRBD1	NA	TRBV2	TRBJ2-7
TGTGCCAGCAGCTTAGTGGGACAGGGGGCTCGCAATCAGCCCCAGCATTTT	CASSLVGQGARNQPQHF	TRBD1	NA	TRBV7-2	TRBJ1-5
TGTGCCAGCAGTGTGACCCCAAACACTGAAGCTTTCTTT	CASSVTPNTEAFF	NA	NA	TRBV2	TRBJ1-1
TGTGCCAGTAGTTCCTTTCGGGGTCTTCCCGATGACGGCTACACCTTC	CASSSFRGLPDDGYTF	NA	NA	TRBV19	TRBJ1-2
TGTGCCAGCAGCTTAAGGGGCGGGAGGGCCAATGAGCAGTTCTTC	CASSLRGGRANEQFF	TRBD2	NA	TRBV11-1	TRBJ2-1
TGTGCCAGCAGTACGAGCGGGGCTAGCACAGATACGCAGTATTTT	CASSTSGASTDTQYF	TRBD2	NA	TRBV2	TRBJ2-3
TGTGCCAGCAGTGAAGAAAAGGGAAATCAGCCCCAGCATTTT	CASSEEKGNQPQHF	NA	many	TRBV2	TRBJ1-5
TGTGCCAGCCGGCGGAGACACAATAGCAATCAGCCCCAGCATTTT	CASRRRHNSNQPQHF	NA	NA	TRBV6-4	TRBJ1-5
TGTGCCAGCAGCAACCGGGATGGTACTGAAGCTTTCTTT	CASSNRDGTEAFF	NA	NA	TRBV5-5	TRBJ1-1
TGTGCCAGCAGCTTAAACAGGGGCGGAGGCTACACCTTC	CASSLNRGGGYTF	TRBD1	NA	TRBV11-1	TRBJ1-2
TGCGCCAGCAGCTTGAACGGGTACCATAATGAAAAACTGTTTTTT	CASSLNGYHNEKLFF	NA	NA	TRBV5-1	TRBJ1-4
TGCGCCAGCAGCTCGGGACAGGGGGCCGATACGCAGTATTTT	CASSSGQGADTQYF	TRBD1	NA	TRBV5-1	TRBJ2-3
TGCGCCAGCCCGGGACCTCTGGACAGGGACGGGGGGTCAACTAATGAAAAACTGTTTTTT	CASPGPLDRDGGSTNEKLFF	TRBD1	NA	TRBV10-1	TRBJ1-4
TGTGCCAGCAGAGGGACAGGGGAGGGTGGCCACACCTTC	CASRGTGEGGHTF	TRBD1	NA	TRBV7-2	TRBJ1-2
TGTGCCAGTAAAACGGGGGGGTATAGCAATCAGCCCCAGCATTTT	CASKTGGYSNQPQHF	NA	NA	TRBV6-6	TRBJ1-5
TGTGCCAGCAGGCAGGGCCAGCAGGAGACCCAGTACTTC	CASRQGQQETQYF	NA	few	TRBV11-1	TRBJ2-5
TGTGCCAGCAGAACCGGGACCTTCAATGAGCAGTTCTTC	CASRTGTFNEQFF	NA	NA	TRBV6-5	TRBJ2-1
TGTGCCACCAGCAGACTAGCAGACTCAGATACGCAGTATTTT	CATSRLADSDTQYF	NA	once	TRBV15	TRBJ2-3
TGTGCCAGCCAGTGGCGGAACTCTAATCAGCCCCAGCATTTT	CASQWRNSNQPQHF	NA	NA	TRBV6-1	TRBJ1-5